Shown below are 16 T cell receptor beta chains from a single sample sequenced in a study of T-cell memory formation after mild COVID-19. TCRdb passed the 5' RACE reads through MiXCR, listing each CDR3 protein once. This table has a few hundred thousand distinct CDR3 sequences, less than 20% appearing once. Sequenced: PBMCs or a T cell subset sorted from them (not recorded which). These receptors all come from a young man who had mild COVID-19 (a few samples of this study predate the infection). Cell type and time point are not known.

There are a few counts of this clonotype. The CDR3 DNA reads as TGTGCCAGCAGCCTGGGACCGTCGAACACTGAAGCTTTCTTT. Amino acids: CASSLGPSNTEAFF. The chain joins TRBV11-3 to TRBJ1-1, with D perhaps matching TRBD1 (5 bases). Per germline, CDR1 SGHNT and CDR2 YENEEA. The CDR3 consists of 14 residues. V lost 5 bases and J lost 1, with 11 bases in between.

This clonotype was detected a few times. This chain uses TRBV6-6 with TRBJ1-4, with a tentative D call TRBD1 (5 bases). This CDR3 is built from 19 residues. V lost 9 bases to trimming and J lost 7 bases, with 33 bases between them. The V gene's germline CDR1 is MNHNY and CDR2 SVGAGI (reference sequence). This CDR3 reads CASRPPFDRVEGRSEKLFF. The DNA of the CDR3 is TGTGCCAGTAGACCCCCCTTTGACAGAGTTGAGGGAAGATCTGAAAAACTGTTTTTT.

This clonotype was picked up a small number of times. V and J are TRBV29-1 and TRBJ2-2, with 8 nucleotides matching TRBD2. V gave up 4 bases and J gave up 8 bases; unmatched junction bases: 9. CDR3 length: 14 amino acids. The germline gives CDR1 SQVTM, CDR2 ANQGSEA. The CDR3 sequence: CSVGFGGASGELFF. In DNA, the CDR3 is TGCAGCGTTGGATTCGGGGGGGCGTCTGGGGAGCTGTTTTTT.

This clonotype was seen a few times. The CDR3 bases are TGTGCCAGCAGGGGAGGGCAAGGTCGGCCCCAGCATTTT. Its translation: CASRGGQGRPQHF. The rearrangement links TRBV2 to TRBJ1-5, with D hard to call. There are 13 residues in the CDR3. V was cut by 6 bases and J by 9 bases, with 15 bases left in between. Per germline, CDR1 SNHLY and CDR2 FYNNEI.

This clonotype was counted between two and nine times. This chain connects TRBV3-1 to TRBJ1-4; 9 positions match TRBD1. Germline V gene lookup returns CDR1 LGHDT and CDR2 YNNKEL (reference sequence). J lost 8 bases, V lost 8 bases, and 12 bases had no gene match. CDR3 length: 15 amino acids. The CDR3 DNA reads TGTGCCAGCGGGGACAGGGCCCATTGGAGGGAAAAACTGTTTTTT. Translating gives CASGDRAHWREKLFF.

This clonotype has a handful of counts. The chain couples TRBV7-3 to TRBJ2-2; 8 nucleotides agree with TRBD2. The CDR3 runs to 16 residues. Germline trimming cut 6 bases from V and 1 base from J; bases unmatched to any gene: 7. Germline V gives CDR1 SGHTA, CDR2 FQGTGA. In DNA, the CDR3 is TGTGCCAGCAGTCCGAGCGGGGGCTGGAACACCGGGGAGCTGTTTTTT. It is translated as CASSPSGGWNTGELFF.

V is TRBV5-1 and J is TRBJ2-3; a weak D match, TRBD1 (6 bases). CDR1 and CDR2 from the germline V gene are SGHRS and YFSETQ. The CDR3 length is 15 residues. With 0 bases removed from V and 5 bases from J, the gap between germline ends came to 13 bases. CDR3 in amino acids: CASSLAQGTGDTQYF. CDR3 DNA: TGCGCCAGCAGCTTGGCCCAGGGGACGGGAGATACGCAGTATTTT.

CDR3 DNA: TGTGCCAGCAGCTATGGATTTGGCACCATATATTTT. The encoded protein is CASSYGFGTIYF. The chain carries TRBV12-3 or TRBV12-4 and TRBJ1-3; D gene ambiguous. There are 12 residues in the CDR3. V was shortened by 6 bases and J by 9 bases, with 12 bases between the two germline ends.

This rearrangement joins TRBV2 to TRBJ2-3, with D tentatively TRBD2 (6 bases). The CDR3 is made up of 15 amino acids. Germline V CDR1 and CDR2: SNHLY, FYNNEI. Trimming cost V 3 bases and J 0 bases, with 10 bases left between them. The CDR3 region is CASSDPGLSTDTQYF. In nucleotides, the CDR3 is TGTGCCAGCAGTGACCCGGGACTTAGCACAGATACGCAGTATTTT.

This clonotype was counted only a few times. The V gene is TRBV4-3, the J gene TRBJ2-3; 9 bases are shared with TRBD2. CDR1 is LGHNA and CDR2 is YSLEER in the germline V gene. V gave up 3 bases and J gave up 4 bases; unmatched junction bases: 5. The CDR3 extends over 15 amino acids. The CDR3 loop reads CASSQTGLAPDTQYF. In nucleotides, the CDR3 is TGCGCCAGCAGCCAGACAGGACTAGCGCCAGATACGCAGTATTTT.

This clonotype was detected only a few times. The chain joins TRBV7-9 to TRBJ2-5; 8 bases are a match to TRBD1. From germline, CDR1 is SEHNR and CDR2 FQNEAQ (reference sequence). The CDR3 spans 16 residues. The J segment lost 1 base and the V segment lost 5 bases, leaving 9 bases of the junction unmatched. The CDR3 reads CASSHDRGALQETQYF. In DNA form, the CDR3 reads TGTGCCAGCAGCCATGACAGGGGAGCCCTCCAAGAGACCCAGTACTTC.

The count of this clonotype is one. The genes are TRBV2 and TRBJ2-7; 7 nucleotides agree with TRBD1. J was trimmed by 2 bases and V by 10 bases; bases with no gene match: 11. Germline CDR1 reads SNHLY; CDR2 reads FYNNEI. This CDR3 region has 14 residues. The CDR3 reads CATGQGQFTYEQYF. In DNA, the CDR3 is TGTGCCACGGGCCAGGGACAGTTCACCTACGAGCAGTACTTC.

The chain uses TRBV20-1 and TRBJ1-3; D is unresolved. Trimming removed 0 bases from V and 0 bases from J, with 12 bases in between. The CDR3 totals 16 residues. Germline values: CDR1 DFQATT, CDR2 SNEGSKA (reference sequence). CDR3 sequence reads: CSARDVETPSGNTIYF. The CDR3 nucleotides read TGCAGTGCTAGAGATGTAGAGACACCCTCTGGAAACACCATATATTTT.

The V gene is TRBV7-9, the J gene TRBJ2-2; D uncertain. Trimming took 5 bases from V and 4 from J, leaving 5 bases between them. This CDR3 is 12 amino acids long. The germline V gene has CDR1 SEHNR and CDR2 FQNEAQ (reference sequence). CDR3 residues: CASSHRTGELFF. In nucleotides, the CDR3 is TGTGCCAGCAGCCACCGCACCGGGGAGCTGTTTTTT.

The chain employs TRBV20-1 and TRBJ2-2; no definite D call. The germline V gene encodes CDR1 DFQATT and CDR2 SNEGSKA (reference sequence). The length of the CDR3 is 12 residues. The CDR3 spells CREAGTTGELFF. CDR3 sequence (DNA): TGCCGTGAGGCAGGAACCACCGGGGAGCTGTTTTTT.

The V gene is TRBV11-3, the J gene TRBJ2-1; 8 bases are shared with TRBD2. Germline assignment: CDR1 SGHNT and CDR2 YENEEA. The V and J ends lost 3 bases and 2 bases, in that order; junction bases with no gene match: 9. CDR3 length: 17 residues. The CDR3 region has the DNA TGTGCCAGCAGCTTCAGCGATAGCGGGATGACCTACAATGAGCAGTTCTTC. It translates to CASSFSDSGMTYNEQFF.